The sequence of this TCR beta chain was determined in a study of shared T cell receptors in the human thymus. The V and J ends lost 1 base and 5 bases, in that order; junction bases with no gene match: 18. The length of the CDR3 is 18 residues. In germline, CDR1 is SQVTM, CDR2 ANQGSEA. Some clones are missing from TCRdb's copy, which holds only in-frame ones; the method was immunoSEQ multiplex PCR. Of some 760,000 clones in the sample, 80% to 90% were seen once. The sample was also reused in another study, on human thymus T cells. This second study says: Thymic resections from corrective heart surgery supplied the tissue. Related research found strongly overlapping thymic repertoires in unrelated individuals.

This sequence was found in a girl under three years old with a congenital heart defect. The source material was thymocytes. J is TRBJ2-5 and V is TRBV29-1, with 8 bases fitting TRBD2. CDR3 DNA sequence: TGCAGCGTTGAAGCCGAGGGTTGGCGGGGGGTAAAAAGGGAGACCCAGTACTTC. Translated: CSVEAEGWRGVKRETQYF.